These 27 T cell receptor beta chains were sequenced from one sample in a study of T-cell reconstitution after alpha-beta-depleted transplantation in children. Preparation of the TCRbeta library was carried out with unique molecular identifiers. TCRdb reprocessed the PCR reads with MiXCR, giving one entry per CDR3 protein. The sample includes nearly 550,000 distinct CDR3 sequences, 15% to 20% of them seen just once. The sequences come from PBMCs from the stem cell graft donor, collected from the stem cell graft. All receptors come from a human donor who donated a stem cell graft to a child with acute lymphoblastic leukemia.

A few counts support this clonotype. The chain has TRBV3-1 and TRBJ2-1; 8 bases are a match to TRBD2. Germline V CDR1 and CDR2: LGHDT, YNNKEL (reference sequence). The CDR3 length is 12 residues. Germline trimming cut 3 bases from V and 12 bases from J; bases unmatched to any gene: 4. The CDR3 here is CASSQGLVRQFF. CDR3 nucleotide sequence: TGTGCCAGCAGCCAGGGACTAGTGAGGCAGTTCTTC.

The sample holds a few counts of this clonotype. J is TRBJ2-1 and V is TRBV6-4; D possibly corresponds to TRBD1 (6 bases). This CDR3 contains 15 residues. Germline CDR1 is MRHNA and CDR2 is SNTAGT. V lost 2 bases, J lost 1 base, and 9 bases lay in between. As DNA, the CDR3 is TGTGCCAGCAGTGACGAACAGGGATCCTACAATGAGCAGTTCTTC. It yields the protein CASSDEQGSYNEQFF.

The rearrangement links TRBV21-1 to TRBJ2-5. TRBV21-1 is a listed pseudogene. There are 14 residues in the CDR3. The CDR3 loop is CASSKEAVQETQYF. CDR3 DNA: TGTGCCAGCAGCAAAGAGGCGGTCCAAGAGACCCAGTACTTC.

This sequence joins TRBV27 and TRBJ1-1, with D unresolved. Trimming left V 5 bases short and J 0 bases short, with 10 bases between. The CDR3 has 14 residues. Germline values: CDR1 MNHEY, CDR2 SMNVEV (reference sequence). For the CDR3, the DNA is TGTGCCAGCAGTCCACTCGGGGTGAACACTGAAGCTTTCTTT. This gives the protein CASSPLGVNTEAFF.

The chain is built from TRBV29-1 and TRBJ1-2; 8 nucleotides line up with TRBD1. V lost 8 bases to trimming and J lost 2 bases; unmatched junction nucleotides: 4. CDR1 is SQVTM and CDR2 is ANQGSEA in the germline V gene. The CDR3 length is 12 residues. In DNA, the CDR3 is TGCAGCACTGACAGGGGAAACTATGGCTACACCTTC. Translating gives CSTDRGNYGYTF.

The chain has TRBV5-1 and TRBJ2-3; a weak D match, TRBD2 (6 bases). This CDR3 spans 16 amino acids. Deletions cut 4 bases from V and 2 bases from J, with 17 bases between. CDR1 and CDR2 from the germline V gene are SGHRS and YFSETQ. The DNA for the CDR3 is TGCGCCAGCAGCGCGGAACCGGGACTCACCACAGATACGCAGTATTTT. Protein product: CASSAEPGLTTDTQYF.

CDR3 amino acids: CATSPGQTSTDTQYF. The DNA for the CDR3 is TGTGCCACCAGCCCTGGACAAACTAGCACAGATACGCAGTATTTT. This chain connects TRBV24-1 to TRBJ2-3, with D maybe TRBD1 (5 bases). V was shortened by 7 bases and J by 0 bases, with 13 bases between the two germline ends. Per germline, CDR1 KGHDR and CDR2 SFDVKD. The CDR3 is 15 residues long.

The J gene is TRBJ1-1, the V gene TRBV19; no firm D call. Germline V gene lookup returns CDR1 LNHDA and CDR2 SQIVND (reference sequence). V lost 5 bases, J lost 1 base, and 14 bases lay in between. This CDR3 is built from 15 residues. The CDR3 spells CASSPHSSSNTEAFF. In DNA, the CDR3 is TGTGCCAGTAGTCCACACAGTTCGTCGAACACTGAAGCTTTCTTT.

This clonotype was detected only a few times. The J gene is TRBJ2-7, the V gene TRBV20-1, with a tentative D call TRBD2 (5 bases). The V end lost 4 bases, the J end lost 4 bases, and 11 bases lay between the germline ends. Germline CDR1 is DFQATT and CDR2 is SNEGSKA (reference sequence). This CDR3 is 12 amino acids long. CDR3 DNA: TGCAGTGCTACCCAATCGGGGTACGAGCAGTACTTC. Amino acid sequence: CSATQSGYEQYF.

The table lists this clonotype with a few counts. The chain's CDR3 is CASKWDRGYEQYF. The CDR3 DNA reads TGCGCCAGCAAATGGGACAGGGGCTACGAGCAGTACTTC. V usage is TRBV5-1 and J usage is TRBJ2-7; 10 nucleotides line up with TRBD1. Germline-derived CDR1 and CDR2 are SGHRS and YFSETQ. This CDR3 region has 13 residues. Trimming cost V 6 bases and J 3 bases; bases outside gene matches: 3.

This clonotype turned up a few times. V and J are TRBV15 and TRBJ2-1, with TRBD1 as a possible D gene (5 bases). V lost 0 bases to trimming and J lost 0 bases, with 9 bases between them. CDR3 length: 16 residues. Germline-derived CDR1 and CDR2 are LNHNV and YYDKDF (reference sequence). CDR3 sequence (DNA): TGTGCCACCAGCAGAGATCGGCAGGGCTCCTACAATGAGCAGTTCTTC. This codes for CATSRDRQGSYNEQFF. The whole variable domain, remainder taken from reference TRBV15 and TRBJ2-1, is DAMVIQNPRYQVTQFGKPVTLSCSQTLNHNVMYWYQQKSSQAPKLLFHYYDKDFNNEADTPDNFQSRRPNTSFCFLDIRSPGLGDTAMYLCATSRDRQGSYNEQFFGPGTRLTVL.

V usage is TRBV27 and J usage is TRBJ2-5; D is uncertain. This CDR3 contains 13 residues. The V and J ends lost 6 bases and 2 bases respectively, with 10 bases between them. Germline CDR1 and CDR2: MNHEY and SMNVEV (reference sequence). The CDR3 nucleotides read TGTGCCAGCAGCCGTGCCGCACAAGAGACCCAGTACTTC. Translation: CASSRAAQETQYF.

This clonotype occurred a few times. The V and J genes are TRBV5-1 and TRBJ2-7; a possible D gene is TRBD2 (5 bases). V was trimmed by 6 bases and J by 0 bases, leaving 13 bases between them. CDR1 is SGHRS, CDR2 YFSETQ, per germline. This CDR3 contains 14 residues. CDR3 region: CASKGNGLSYEQYF. The CDR3 DNA reads TGCGCCAGCAAAGGTAACGGACTCTCCTACGAGCAGTACTTC.

The V gene is TRBV7-6, the J gene TRBJ2-3, with a possible D match to TRBD2 (5 bases). The CDR3 is 16 residues long. Germline V gives CDR1 SGHVS, CDR2 FNYEAQ. V was trimmed by 7 bases and J by 3 bases, leaving 20 bases between them. Written as DNA, the CDR3 is TGTGCCAGCATCCCCTCGGGATATGCTGATACAGATACGCAGTATTTT. Translation: CASIPSGYADTDTQYF.

The rearrangement links TRBV7-9 to TRBJ2-1; no definite D call. The CDR3 sequence is 14 residues long. Looked up from germline, CDR1 is SEHNR and CDR2 is FQNEAQ (reference sequence). Trimming removed 5 bases from V and 5 bases from J, with 13 bases in between. The CDR3 here is CASSHPYRDNEQFF. CDR3 nucleotides: TGTGCCAGCAGCCACCCATACCGGGACAATGAGCAGTTCTTC.

V and J are TRBV7-3 and TRBJ2-1; D unresolved. V dropped 2 bases and J dropped 2 bases, with 13 bases sitting between them. This CDR3 is built from 16 residues. CDR1 is SGHTA and CDR2 is FQGTGA in the germline V gene. As DNA, the CDR3 is TGTGCCAGCAGCTTATCCATAAACAGACCCTACAATGAGCAGTTCTTC. Protein sequence: CASSLSINRPYNEQFF.

This clonotype was detected ten times or more. The rearrangement uses TRBV5-1 and TRBJ1-2, with no clear D. Germline loops: CDR1 SGHRS, CDR2 YFSETQ. This CDR3 is 13 amino acids long. The V end was cut by 1 base, the J end by 2 bases, with 6 bases between. The CDR3 nucleotides are TGCGCCAGCAGCTTGAAACAGAACTATGGCTACACCTTC. Protein sequence: CASSLKQNYGYTF.

This clonotype was recorded a few times. The V gene is TRBV20-1, the J gene TRBJ2-1; perhaps TRBD2 as D (7 bases). V dropped 3 bases and J dropped 6 bases, with 12 bases sitting between them. The CDR3 runs 13 residues. Germline CDR1 DFQATT, CDR2 SNEGSKA (reference sequence). The CDR3 is CSASRGGANEQFF. The CDR3 bases are TGCAGTGCTAGTAGGGGGGGGGCCAATGAGCAGTTCTTC.

The chain links TRBV27 to TRBJ2-2, with 7 bases that match TRBD1. After removal of 10 bases from V and 7 bases from J, the junction contained 18 bases not matched to a gene. There are 16 residues in the CDR3. CDR1 and CDR2 from the germline V gene are MNHEY and SMNVEV (reference sequence). The CDR3 is CATRDRSRDRNGELFF. As DNA, the CDR3 is TGTGCCACCAGGGACAGAAGCCGGGACAGAAACGGGGAGCTGTTTTTT.

V and J are TRBV29-1 and TRBJ2-1, with D perhaps TRBD1 (5 bases). The CDR3 totals 12 residues. CDR1 SQVTM and CDR2 ANQGSEA come from the germline V gene. Between the trimmed V and J ends, which lost 3 bases and 5 bases, there was a span of 8 bases. The CDR3 DNA reads TGCAGCGTTGACAGGGTCGACAATGAGCAGTTCTTC. Protein product: CSVDRVDNEQFF.

This clonotype was counted a few times. The chain has TRBV10-3 and TRBJ2-1; TRBD2 matches at 14 bases. The ends lost 3 bases at V and 8 bases at J; junction bases unmatched: 3. Germline V gives CDR1 ENHRY, CDR2 SYGVKD. The CDR3 runs 15 residues. The CDR3: CAISEMTSGRDEQFF. The DNA of the CDR3 is TGTGCCATCAGTGAAATGACTAGCGGGAGGGATGAGCAGTTCTTC.

The V call is TRBV11-2, the J call TRBJ1-1; a weak D match, TRBD1 (6 bases). Per the germline V gene, CDR1 is SGHAT and CDR2 is FQNNGV. The CDR3 runs 14 residues. V was clipped by 5 bases and J by 4 bases, with 14 bases between them. Written as DNA, the CDR3 is TGTGCCAGCAGCGCCGGACAGTTTGTCACTGAAGCTTTCTTT. Encoded protein: CASSAGQFVTEAFF.

The gene calls are TRBV5-1 and TRBJ2-2; D is possibly TRBD2 (6 bases). CDR3 length equals 16 residues. Germline V lookup: CDR1 SGHRS, CDR2 YFSETQ. Trimming took 3 bases from V and 4 from J, leaving 16 bases between them. For the CDR3, the DNA is TGCGCCAGCAGCTCAGTAGCGGAAGGCGGCACCGGGGAGCTGTTTTTT. Encoded protein: CASSSVAEGGTGELFF.

A few counts support this clonotype. The V and J genes are TRBV29-1 and TRBJ1-3; D remains ambiguous. The germline CDR1 and CDR2 sequences are SQVTM and ANQGSEA. This CDR3 region has 14 residues. The V end lost 3 bases, the J end lost 0 bases, and 9 bases lay between the germline ends. The CDR3 DNA follows: TGCAGCGTTGATGACTCCCGCTCTGGAAACACCATATATTTT. This translates into CSVDDSRSGNTIYF.

In its sample, this clonotype was seen a few times. The chain uses TRBV29-1 and TRBJ1-2; tentatively, D is TRBD1 (5 bases). V was clipped by 1 base and J by 4 bases, with 19 bases between them. Germline CDR1 SQVTM, CDR2 ANQGSEA. This CDR3 spans 16 amino acids. The CDR3 loop is CSVEGRGEGQGYGYTF. The CDR3 bases are TGCAGCGTTGAAGGTCGCGGGGAGGGTCAGGGCTATGGCTACACCTTC.

This clonotype has a count of ten or more. V gene TRBV5-1 combines with J gene TRBJ2-7; 7 bases are a match to TRBD1. V was pared by 3 bases and J by 2 bases, with 2 bases of the junction left unmatched. CDR1 and CDR2 (germline): SGHRS, YFSETQ. The CDR3 totals 13 residues. The CDR3 protein is CASSSGTAYEQYF. The CDR3 DNA reads TGCGCCAGCAGCTCCGGGACAGCCTACGAGCAGTACTTC.

This rearrangement joins TRBV5-1 to TRBJ2-1; 7 bases map to TRBD2. The CDR3 is 17 amino acids. Germline CDR1 and CDR2: SGHRS and YFSETQ. V lost 4 bases, J lost 0 bases, and 10 bases stayed unmatched. DNA of the CDR3: TGCGCCAGCAGCATTCGTACTAGCGAGAGCTCCTACAATGAGCAGTTCTTC. It encodes CASSIRTSESSYNEQFF. The variable domain in full, with the rest retrieved from reference TRBV5-1 and TRBJ2-1, is KAGVTQTPRYLIKTRGQQVTLSCSPISGHRSVSWYQQTPGQGLQFLFEYFSETQRNKGNFPGRFSGRQFSNSRSEMNVSTLELGDSALYLCASSIRTSESSYNEQFFGPGTRLTVL.